This entry features one TCR beta chain sequence. What it binds is unknown. One junction end does not reproduce the germline sequence, and a read error may be involved. This sample was included in a study of T cells in Graves' hyperthyroidism and ophthalmopathy. Overall study results and limits: By a 13 V-J model, ophthalmopathy was set apart from stable hyperthyroidism.

There were TCR beta CDR3 regions amplified from RNA transcripts. An initial round of RT-PCR targeting the TCR CDR3 relied on the HTBI primer set. MiXCR, run by TCRdb on the multiplex PCR reads, gives a single entry per CDR3 protein. The sample comprises 550,000 to 850,000 distinct CDR3 sequences, around 20% of which are singletons, and around 17% rests with the top ten. CDR1 is SGHRS, CDR2 YFSETQ, per germline. The CDR3 has 15 amino acids. The gene calls are TRBV5-1 and TRBJ1-1; the D is unclear. This clonotype was sampled from a woman between 50 and 59 years old with Graves' hyperthyroidism that later progressed to Graves' ophthalmopathy. Specimen: blood. In nucleotides, the CDR3 is TGCGCCAGTTACCCCGGGTCAGGCCTGAACACTGAAGCTTCCTTT. Translated: CASYPGSGLNTEASF. The complete variable domain, with remaining parts taken from reference TRBV5-1 and TRBJ1-1, reads KAGVTQTPRYLIKTRGQQVTLSCSPISGHRSVSWYQQTPGQGLQFLFEYFSETQRNKGNFPGRFSGRQFSNSRSEMNVSTLELGDSALYLCASYPGSGLNTEASFGQGTRLTVV.